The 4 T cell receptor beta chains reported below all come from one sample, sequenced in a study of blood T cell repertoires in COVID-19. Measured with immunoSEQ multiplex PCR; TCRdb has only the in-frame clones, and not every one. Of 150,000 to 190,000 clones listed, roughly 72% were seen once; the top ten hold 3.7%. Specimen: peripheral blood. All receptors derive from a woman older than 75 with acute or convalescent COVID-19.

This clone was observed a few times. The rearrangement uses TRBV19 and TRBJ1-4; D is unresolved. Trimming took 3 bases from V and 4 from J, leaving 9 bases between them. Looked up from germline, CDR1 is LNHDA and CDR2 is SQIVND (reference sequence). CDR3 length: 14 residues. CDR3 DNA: TGTGCCAGTAGTATCCGGTCCATTAATGAAAAACTGTTTTTT. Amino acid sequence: CASSIRSINEKLFF. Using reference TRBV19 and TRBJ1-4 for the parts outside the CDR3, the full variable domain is DGGITQSPKYLFRKEGQNVTLSCEQNLNHDAMYWYRQDPGQGLRLIYYSQIVNDFQKGDIAEGYSVSREKKESFPLTVTSAQKNPTAFYLCASSIRSINEKLFFGSGTQLSVL.

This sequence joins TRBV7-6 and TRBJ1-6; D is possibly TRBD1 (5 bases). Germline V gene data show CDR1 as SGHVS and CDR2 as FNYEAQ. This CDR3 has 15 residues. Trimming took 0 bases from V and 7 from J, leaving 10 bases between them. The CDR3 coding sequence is TGTGCCAGCAGCTTAGCGGCGGAGGGGAATTCACCCCTCCACTTT. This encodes CASSLAAEGNSPLHF.

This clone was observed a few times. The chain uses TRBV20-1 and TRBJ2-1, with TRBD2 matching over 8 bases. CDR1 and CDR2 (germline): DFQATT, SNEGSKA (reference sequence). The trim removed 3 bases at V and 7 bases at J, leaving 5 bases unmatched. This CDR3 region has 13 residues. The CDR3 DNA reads TGCAGTGCTAGTTCTGCTAGCGGGAATGAGCAGTTCTTC. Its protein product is CSASSASGNEQFF.

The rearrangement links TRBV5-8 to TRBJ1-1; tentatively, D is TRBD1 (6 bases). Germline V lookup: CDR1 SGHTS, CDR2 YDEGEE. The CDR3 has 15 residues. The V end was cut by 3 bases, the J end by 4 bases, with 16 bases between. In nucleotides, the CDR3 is TGTGCCAGCAGCTCAACAGGGAGAGGGGCCACTGAAGCTTTCTTT. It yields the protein CASSSTGRGATEAFF.